This note documents a single TCR beta chain sequence. The data belong to a study of blood T cell repertoires in COVID-19. TCRdb's table, derived via immunoSEQ multiplex PCR, lists solely in-frame clones and lacks some. The top ten clones hold approximately 9.1% of a sample with about 250,000 clones, about four fifths of them seen once. Germline V CDR1 and CDR2: KGHDR, SFDVKD. V was clipped by 4 bases and J by 7 bases; unmatched bases: 17. There are 17 residues in the CDR3. The chain links TRBV24-1 to TRBJ1-2, with 7 positions matching TRBD1. This receptor was obtained from a man older than 75 with acute or convalescent COVID-19. The sample was peripheral blood. In DNA, the CDR3 is TGTGCCACCAGTGACTCTCCCCATACGACAGGGATTGGTGGCTACACCTTC. Protein sequence: CATSDSPHTTGIGGYTF.